This T cell receptor (beta chain) derives from a study of OX40 agonist ivuxolimab in advanced cancers. Germline lookup yields CDR1 SGHKS and CDR2 YYEKEE (reference sequence). The length of the CDR3 is 16 residues. With 2 bases clipped from V and 4 bases from J, the junction kept 10 bases outside the gene matches. Data came from immunoSEQ multiplex PCR; TCRdb stores just in-frame clones and leaves some out. The sample yields approximately 54,000 clones, 91% seen once. The origin of this receptor is an adult with an advanced solid tumor such as melanoma, head and neck, liver or kidney cancer. The chain recombines TRBV5-5 with TRBJ2-5; 8 positions match TRBD1. Specimen: CD4+ or CD8+ T cells sorted from blood, collected in a trial of the OX40 agonist ivuxolimab. The CDR3 reads CASSFSPRTGTETQYF. Written as DNA, the CDR3 is TGTGCCAGCAGCTTTAGCCCCAGGACAGGGACAGAGACCCAGTACTTC.